This TCR beta chain emerged from a study of long-term antiretroviral therapy in people with HIV. CDR1 is SGHKS and CDR2 is YYEKEE in the germline V gene (reference sequence). V lost 6 bases, J lost 5 bases, and 9 bases stayed unmatched. There are 15 residues in the CDR3. They ran version v3.0 of the immunoSEQ assay at survey level. Sequencing was intended to reach about 35,000-50,000 T-cell genomes per sample. Clones were read by immunoSEQ multiplex PCR, and TCRdb kept only the in-frame ones, dropping some. The sample has about 20,000 clones; about 81% are singletons. Within the sample, this clone is large.

The clonotype originates from a woman in her fifties or sixties with HIV. The material sequenced was unsorted PBMCs, taken 0.3 years after starting antiretroviral therapy. The gene calls are TRBV5-5 and TRBJ2-5; 11 positions match TRBD1. The CDR3 reads CASTTGTGGLETQYF. CDR3 nucleotide sequence: TGTGCCAGCACCACCGGGACAGGGGGTTTGGAGACCCAGTACTTC.